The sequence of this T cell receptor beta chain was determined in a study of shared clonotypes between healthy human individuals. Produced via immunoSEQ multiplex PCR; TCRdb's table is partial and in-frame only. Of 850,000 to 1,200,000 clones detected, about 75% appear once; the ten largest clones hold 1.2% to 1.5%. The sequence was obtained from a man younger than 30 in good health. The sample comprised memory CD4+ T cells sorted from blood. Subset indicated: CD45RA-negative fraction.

The CDR3 region is CASSWTGGGTEAFF. In DNA form, the CDR3 reads TGTGCCAGCAGCTGGACAGGGGGCGGCACTGAAGCTTTCTTT. The chain carries TRBV5-6 and TRBJ1-1, with 11 nucleotides matching TRBD1. The CDR3 runs 14 residues. Germline V gives CDR1 SGHDT, CDR2 YYEEEE. V was clipped by 3 bases and J by 4 bases; unmatched bases: 2.